This is a list of T cell receptor beta chains from one sample in a study of glioma-infiltrating T cells after dendritic cell vaccination. Produced via immunoSEQ multiplex PCR; TCRdb's table is partial and in-frame only. Here the sample spans around 100,000 clones, 75% to 90% being singletons. The material sequenced was blood, taken after dendritic cell vaccination. These receptors came from a human donor with glioblastoma. The CDR3 runs from the conserved cysteine through the conserved F or W. A D gene is named only where the DNA matches it firmly. Only part of the rows carry a size: once, few, many, or a class if the clone is expanded.

j_gene: TRBJ2-7
v_gene: TRBV2
d_gene: TRBD1
abundance: few
CDR3nt: TGTGCCAGCAGTGGCTGGGACAGCCCCCCCTACGAGCAGTACTTC
CDR3aa: CASSGWDSPPYEQYF

j_gene: TRBJ2-5
v_gene: TRBV2
d_gene: -
abundance: -
CDR3nt: TGTGCCAGCAGTCCCTGGACAGCCCCCGGCGGGCAGTACTTC
CDR3aa: CASSPWTAPGGQYF

j_gene: TRBJ2-2
v_gene: TRBV4-1
d_gene: -
abundance: -
CDR3nt: TGCGCCAGCAGCCGGGGAGCGCTCACCGGGGAGCTGTTTTTT
CDR3aa: CASSRGALTGELFF

j_gene: TRBJ1-1
v_gene: TRBV5-1
d_gene: -
abundance: -
CDR3nt: TGCGCCAGCAGCTTGGAAGGGGCGGCCGTGGGCACTGAAGCTTTCTTT
CDR3aa: CASSLEGAAVGTEAFF

j_gene: TRBJ1-1
v_gene: TRBV30
d_gene: -
abundance: -
CDR3nt: TGTGCCTGGCGGGGGGCTTTCTTT
CDR3aa: CAWRGAFF

j_gene: TRBJ1-6
v_gene: TRBV5-1
d_gene: -
abundance: -
CDR3nt: TGCGCCAGCAGTACCCGACAGGATTCACCCCTCCACTTT
CDR3aa: CASSTRQDSPLHF

j_gene: TRBJ2-7
v_gene: TRBV7-9
d_gene: TRBD1
abundance: -
CDR3nt: TGTGCCAGCAGCTTACCCCGGGACAGGGGGTACGAGCAGTACTTC
CDR3aa: CASSLPRDRGYEQYF

j_gene: TRBJ2-7
v_gene: TRBV5-6
d_gene: -
abundance: -
CDR3nt: TGTGCCAGCAGCGTAGGGACTCCTGTTAACGAGCAGTACTTC
CDR3aa: CASSVGTPVNEQYF

j_gene: TRBJ2-3
v_gene: TRBV29-1
d_gene: -
abundance: few
CDR3nt: TGCACCTATGCACCCGGAGATACGCAGTATTTT
CDR3aa: CTYAPGDTQYF

j_gene: TRBJ1-1
v_gene: TRBV7-8
d_gene: -
abundance: -
CDR3nt: TGTGCCAGCACCCTCTCGCTCGTGTCAGAGAACACTGAAGCTTTCTTT
CDR3aa: CASTLSLVSENTEAFF

j_gene: TRBJ2-1
v_gene: TRBV4-3
d_gene: -
abundance: few
CDR3nt: TGCGCCAGCAGCCAATCTCAGGGGAATGAGCAGTTCTTC
CDR3aa: CASSQSQGNEQFF

j_gene: TRBJ1-4
v_gene: TRBV6-1
d_gene: TRBD1
abundance: -
CDR3nt: TGTGCCAGCAGTGACCAGACAGGGGGCTCTGAAAAACTGTTTTTT
CDR3aa: CASSDQTGGSEKLFF

j_gene: TRBJ2-3
v_gene: TRBV13
d_gene: -
abundance: -
CDR3nt: TGTGCCAGCAGCTTTGAGACTAGTGAGGTTACGCAGTATTTT
CDR3aa: CASSFETSEVTQYF

j_gene: TRBJ1-2
v_gene: TRBV19
d_gene: -
abundance: -
CDR3nt: TGTGCCAGTAATGGGGGACAACGCTATGGCTACACCTTC
CDR3aa: CASNGGQRYGYTF

j_gene: TRBJ1-5
v_gene: TRBV5-8
d_gene: -
abundance: -
CDR3nt: TGTGCCAGCAGCTCAGGGACAAAAGTCGGCAATCAGCCCCAGCATTTT
CDR3aa: CASSSGTKVGNQPQHF

j_gene: TRBJ1-2
v_gene: TRBV19
d_gene: -
abundance: -
CDR3nt: TGTGCCAGTAGTATTGGGCCAGGAAAACAAAGGCCGACCGAAGCTAACTATGGCTACACCTTC
CDR3aa: CASSIGPGKQRPTEANYGYTF

j_gene: TRBJ2-7
v_gene: TRBV27
d_gene: -
abundance: -
CDR3nt: TGTGCCAGCAGTCTAAGAGCTAGCTCCTACGAGCAGTACTTC
CDR3aa: CASSLRASSYEQYF

j_gene: TRBJ1-1
v_gene: TRBV29-1
d_gene: -
abundance: few
CDR3nt: TGCAGCGTTGAAGAACCCATGAGTGAAGCTTTCTTT
CDR3aa: CSVEEPMSEAFF

j_gene: TRBJ1-1
v_gene: TRBV2
d_gene: -
abundance: -
CDR3nt: TGTGCCAGCAGTGCACAGGGCTACACTGAAGCTTTCTTT
CDR3aa: CASSAQGYTEAFF

j_gene: TRBJ1-2
v_gene: TRBV18
d_gene: TRBD1
abundance: few
CDR3nt: TGTGCCAGCTCACCAACGGACAGGGTTGGCTATGGCTACACCTTC
CDR3aa: CASSPTDRVGYGYTF